Sequencing of this TCR beta chain was carried out in a study of T cells expressing NK-cell markers. Study-wide context: Beta-chain profiling covered CD3+CD56+NKG2C+, CD3+CD56+NKG2C- and CD3+CD56-NKG2C+ sorted subsets. Study outcomes and limitations: These clonotypes additionally ranked first within the CD3+CD56-NKG2C+ fraction of a handful of donors. No clear determination of HCMV specificity was made for expanded NKG2C+ T cell clones.

Using the 5' RACE reads, TCRdb records one entry per CDR3 protein without DNA. This sample's table has roughly 280,000 distinct CDR3 sequences. The CDR3 is made up of 16 amino acids. Germline V gene sequence: CDR1 SGHAT, CDR2 FQNNGV. A remark on this clonotype: Its antigen is as yet unknown.

This receptor was obtained from a man between 18 and 35 years old in good health. The J gene is TRBJ2-3, the V gene TRBV11-2; checking the TCRdb D call of TRBD2 is not possible without DNA. Sequences were obtained from blood T cells: a sorted CD56 or NKG2C T cell subset, CD4+ or CD8+ T cells, or bulk PBMC T cells (not recorded which). The CDR3 region is CASSLGLRVYADTQYF.